This T cell receptor (beta chain) derives from a study of CD8 T cells in cerebrospinal fluid in Alzheimer's disease. About the study: Plate-based nested PCR sequencing and droplet-based sequencing measured CSF T cell clonal expansion.

CSF cells were profiled by 10X single-cell V(D)J and 5' expression. Following a re-call of the 10x single-cell sequencing reads, TCRdb has one entry per CDR3 protein and lacks DNA. The table for this sample gives approximately 800 distinct CDR3 sequences. This clonotype is classed as medium-sized by frequency. The antigen remains undetermined. Study results and caveats: The authors cautioned that cerebrospinal fluid EBV-specific TCRs do not prove EBV causes Alzheimer's. The largest CSF clone was proportionally bigger in mild cognitive impairment or Alzheimer's disease than controls.

Germline lookup yields CDR1 SGHTS and CDR2 YDEGEE. The length of the CDR3 is 15 residues. The sequenced material came from cerebrospinal fluid. The chain uses TRBV5-8 and TRBJ1-5; the D call of TRBD1 rests on TCRdb alone, since no DNA is present to check it. The sequence came from a human donor with Parkinson's disease. CDR3 in amino acids: CASSRGQGRNQPQHF.